The 23 T cell receptor beta chains listed next were all sequenced from one sample in a study of blood T cell repertoires in COVID-19. Assay: immunoSEQ multiplex PCR; the TCRdb copy retains only in-frame clones and omits some. The sample yields about 260,000 clones, 75% to 90% seen once. The specimen sequenced was peripheral blood. The receptors come from a woman aged 40 to 50 who had recovered from COVID-19.

The chain combines TRBV9 with TRBJ1-4, with D possibly matching TRBD1 (5 bases). The CDR3 contains 16 residues. Germline V gives CDR1 SGDLS, CDR2 YYNGEE. V lost 2 bases to trimming and J lost 4 bases, with 15 bases between them. CDR3 region: CASSVQGHLLNEKLFF. For the CDR3, the DNA is TGTGCCAGCAGCGTCCAAGGACACCTGCTTAATGAAAAACTGTTTTTT. Combining the CDR3 with reference TRBV9 and TRBJ1-4 gives the whole variable domain DSGVTQTPKHLITATGQRVTLRCSPRSGDLSVYWYQQSLDQGLQFLIQYYNGEERAKGNILERFSAQQFPDLHSELNLSSLELGDSALYFCASSVQGHLLNEKLFFGSGTQLSVL.

The chain is built from TRBV28 and TRBJ2-3; 9 bases fit TRBD2. CDR1 is MDHEN, CDR2 SYDVKM, per germline. With V trimmed by 2 bases and J by 1 base, 4 bases remained unmatched. The CDR3 length is 16 residues. DNA of the CDR3: TGTGCCAGCAGTTTAAAGGTAGCGGGGGGCACAGATACGCAGTATTTT. Translating it yields CASSLKVAGGTDTQYF.

The genes are TRBV5-6 and TRBJ2-2, with D perhaps matching TRBD2 (7 bases). Germline V gene sequence: CDR1 SGHDT, CDR2 YYEEEE. This CDR3 is 18 amino acids long. V lost 3 bases to trimming and J lost 7 bases, with 25 bases between them. The CDR3 coding sequence is TGTGCCAGCAGCTCCCGATTATATCCTCGGGGGGCGGGCGGGGAGCTGTTTTTT. Protein product: CASSSRLYPRGAGGELFF.

The V call is TRBV30, the J call TRBJ2-1, with 13 bases that match TRBD2. Germline CDR1 GTSNPN, CDR2 SVGIG (reference sequence). The CDR3 is 19 residues long. V lost 2 bases, J lost 0 bases, and 10 bases stayed unmatched. The CDR3 loop is CAWSPWTSGGAYSYNEQFF. For the CDR3, the DNA is TGTGCCTGGAGTCCCTGGACTAGCGGGGGAGCCTACTCCTACAATGAGCAGTTCTTC. The whole variable domain, remainder taken from reference TRBV30 and TRBJ2-1, is SQTIHQWPATLVQPVGSPLSLECTVEGTSNPNLYWYRQAAGRGLQLLFYSVGIGQISSEVPQNLSASRPQDRQFILSSKKLLLSDSGFYLCAWSPWTSGGAYSYNEQFFGPGTRLTVL.

The V and J genes are TRBV7-2 and TRBJ2-5, with 10 bases fitting TRBD2. The V segment lost 0 bases and the J segment 5 bases; nucleotides outside the gene matches: 6. CDR3 length: 16 amino acids. Germline CDR1 is SGHTA and CDR2 is FQGNSA. CDR3 sequence: CASSLAGSGGRETQYF. In DNA, the CDR3 is TGTGCCAGCAGCTTAGCTGGTAGCGGGGGGAGGGAGACCCAGTACTTC.

J is TRBJ2-7 and V is TRBV7-9, with a tentative D call TRBD1 (6 bases). The CDR3 runs 15 residues. From germline, CDR1 is SEHNR and CDR2 FQNEAQ (reference sequence). Deletions cut 0 bases from V and 5 bases from J, with 14 bases between. The CDR3 spells CASSLAQTGSHEQYF. The CDR3 DNA reads TGTGCCAGCAGCTTAGCCCAAACAGGGTCCCACGAGCAGTACTTC.

The V call is TRBV18, the J call TRBJ1-2; 12 nucleotides line up with TRBD1. This CDR3 has 15 amino acids. Germline assignment: CDR1 KGHSH and CDR2 LQKENI. With V trimmed by 0 bases and J by 13 bases, 9 bases remained unmatched. The CDR3 spells CASSPPGQGAWSGTF. As DNA, the CDR3 is TGTGCCAGCTCACCACCGGGACAGGGGGCCTGGTCTGGCACCTTC.

The V call is TRBV5-1, the J call TRBJ2-6, with D perhaps TRBD2 (5 bases). The CDR3 length is 18 residues. V was shortened by 2 bases and J by 0 bases, with 15 bases between the two germline ends. Germline CDR1 and CDR2: SGHRS and YFSETQ. The CDR3 sequence is CASSLTLRGSSGANVLTF. The CDR3 nucleotides are TGCGCCAGCAGCTTAACACTCCGGGGAAGCTCTGGGGCCAACGTCCTGACTTTC.

The chain carries TRBV19 and TRBJ1-2, with 12 bases matching TRBD1. This CDR3 spans 16 amino acids. Germline values: CDR1 LNHDA, CDR2 SQIVND (reference sequence). The V segment lost 1 base and the J segment 7 bases; nucleotides outside the gene matches: 7. This chain's CDR3 is CASSIAPGTGGAGYTF. The DNA of the CDR3 is TGTGCCAGTAGTATAGCCCCCGGGACAGGGGGCGCTGGCTACACCTTC. The full variable domain, rest sourced from reference TRBV19 and TRBJ1-2, is DGGITQSPKYLFRKEGQNVTLSCEQNLNHDAMYWYRQDPGQGLRLIYYSQIVNDFQKGDIAEGYSVSREKKESFPLTVTSAQKNPTAFYLCASSIAPGTGGAGYTFGSGTRLTVV.

For this clone: Other DNA sequences within the sample encode an identical CDR3. The chain combines TRBV6-1 with TRBJ1-3, with 10 positions matching TRBD1. With 0 bases clipped from V and 5 bases from J, the junction kept 4 bases outside the gene matches. This CDR3 region has 16 residues. The germline V gene has CDR1 MNHNS and CDR2 SASEGT. The CDR3 bases are TGTGCCAGCAGTGAAGCCCGGACAGGGGGGAGAAACACCATATATTTT. As protein: CASSEARTGGRNTIYF.

The chain joins TRBV7-2 to TRBJ2-1; TRBD2 matches at 15 bases. The germline CDR1 and CDR2 sequences are SGHTA and FQGNSA. Losses at the gene ends were 3 bases for V and 9 bases for J; bases not matched to a gene: 6. The CDR3 spans 16 residues. In nucleotides, the CDR3 is TGTGCCAGCAGCTTTCGGACTAGCGGGGGGGCGATTGAGCAGTTCTTC. Its translation: CASSFRTSGGAIEQFF.

The rearrangement uses TRBV19 and TRBJ2-5; TRBD1 is a possible D gene (5 bases). This CDR3 has 14 amino acids. CDR1 is LNHDA and CDR2 is SQIVND in the germline V gene (reference sequence). Trimming took 7 bases from V and 1 from J, leaving 13 bases between them. In nucleotides, the CDR3 is TGTGCCAGTACCCAGACAGATCTCCAAGAGACCCAGTACTTC. It encodes CASTQTDLQETQYF. Full variable domain (rest looked up from reference TRBV19 and TRBJ2-5): DGGITQSPKYLFRKEGQNVTLSCEQNLNHDAMYWYRQDPGQGLRLIYYSQIVNDFQKGDIAEGYSVSREKKESFPLTVTSAQKNPTAFYLCASTQTDLQETQYFGPGTRLLVL.

About this clone: Other DNA sequences of this sample code for an identical CDR3. The chain recombines TRBV6-5 with TRBJ1-1, with D maybe TRBD1 (5 bases). V was pared by 8 bases and J by 0 bases, with 10 bases between. This CDR3 is built from 13 residues. The germline V gene has CDR1 MNHEY and CDR2 SVGAGI. The CDR3 here is CASRTGMNTEAFF. CDR3 DNA: TGTGCCAGCCGAACAGGCATGAACACTGAAGCTTTCTTT.

This chain uses TRBV6-2 or TRBV6-3 with TRBJ1-6; TRBD1 is a possible D gene (6 bases). Trimming stripped 5 bases from V and 7 bases from J, with 18 bases between. The CDR3 sequence is 16 residues long. Looked up from germline, CDR1 is MNHEY and CDR2 is SVGEGT. The CDR3: CASSVYRVSWNSPLHF. The CDR3, as DNA: TGTGCCAGCAGTGTCTACAGGGTATCATGGAATTCACCCCTCCACTTT.

The chain is built from TRBV19 and TRBJ2-3, with 8 bases aligning to TRBD2. Looked up from germline, CDR1 is LNHDA and CDR2 is SQIVND (reference sequence). This CDR3 region has 17 residues. V lost 6 bases, J lost 2 bases, and 13 bases stayed unmatched. The DNA for the CDR3 is TGTGCCAGTAGGCCGTTAGCGGGGCGGGGGGACACAGATACGCAGTATTTT. Translating gives CASRPLAGRGDTDTQYF.

The V and J genes are TRBV9 and TRBJ2-3, with D unclear. V lost 3 bases to trimming and J lost 5 bases, with 4 bases between them. The CDR3 has 11 amino acids. Looked up from germline, CDR1 is SGDLS and CDR2 is YYNGEE. The CDR3 sequence is CASSAGDTQYF. CDR3 DNA: TGTGCCAGCAGCGCCGGAGATACGCAGTATTTT.

V is TRBV18 and J is TRBJ2-4, with 7 positions matching TRBD2. Germline lookup yields CDR1 KGHSH and CDR2 LQKENI. The CDR3 length is 12 residues. V was clipped by 4 bases and J by 8 bases; unmatched bases: 2. DNA for the CDR3: TGTGCCAGCTCACGCCGGGAGGACATTCAGTACTTC. This encodes CASSRREDIQYF. Variable domain in full (rest from reference TRBV18 and TRBJ2-4): NAGVMQNPRHLVRRRGQEARLRCSPMKGHSHVYWYRQLPEEGLKFMVYLQKENIIDESGMPKERFSAEFPKEGPSILRIQQVVRGDSAAYFCASSRREDIQYFGAGTRLSVL.

The CDR3, as DNA: TGCAGTGCTAGTACGGGGGGGCCGAGGAATGAGCAGTTCTTC. This encodes CSASTGGPRNEQFF. V gene TRBV20-1 combines with J gene TRBJ2-1; 8 nucleotides agree with TRBD2. The germline gives CDR1 DFQATT, CDR2 SNEGSKA (reference sequence). The CDR3 is 14 residues long. Trimming removed 3 bases from V and 7 bases from J; junction bases left unmatched: 8.

This sequence joins TRBV20-1 and TRBJ2-5; TRBD2 matches 8 bases. The V segment lost 3 bases and the J segment 2 bases; nucleotides outside the gene matches: 5. The CDR3 contains 14 residues. The germline CDR1 and CDR2 sequences are DFQATT and SNEGSKA (reference sequence). Here the CDR3 reads CSASPGGGQETQYF. The CDR3, as DNA: TGCAGTGCTAGTCCCGGGGGGGGACAAGAGACCCAGTACTTC.

The chain couples TRBV11-3 to TRBJ2-7; D might be TRBD2 (6 bases). CDR3 length equals 13 residues. The V gene lost 1 base and the J gene lost 5 bases, with 9 bases spanning the gap. CDR1 is SGHNT, CDR2 YENEEA, per germline. CDR3 region: CASSLAGGNEQYF. CDR3 coding DNA: TGTGCCAGCAGCTTAGCGGGCGGGAACGAGCAGTACTTC. Complete variable domain (other parts from reference TRBV11-3 and TRBJ2-7): EAGVVQSPRYKIIEKKQPVAFWCNPISGHNTLYWYLQNLGQGPELLIRYENEEAVDDSQLPKDRFSAERLKGVDSTLKIQPAELGDSAVYLCASSLAGGNEQYFGPGTRLTVT.

This chain connects TRBV18 to TRBJ2-7, with D perhaps TRBD1 (6 bases). V lost 0 bases, J lost 1 base, and 10 bases lay in between. Germline CDR1 is KGHSH and CDR2 is LQKENI. This CDR3 is 15 amino acids long. The CDR3 loop reads CASSPPNRDSYEQYF. CDR3 DNA sequence: TGTGCCAGCTCACCACCGAACAGGGATTCCTACGAGCAGTACTTC.

The chain recombines TRBV5-1 with TRBJ1-1; a possible D gene is TRBD1 (6 bases). The CDR3 runs to 14 residues. CDR1 is SGHRS and CDR2 is YFSETQ in the germline V gene. Trimming removed 4 bases from V and 6 bases from J, with 16 bases in between. CDR3 sequence: CASSETTGLAEAFF. CDR3 nucleotide sequence: TGCGCCAGCAGCGAAACTACAGGGCTCGCTGAAGCTTTCTTT.

This clone was counted a single time. This chain uses TRBV7-2 with TRBJ1-1; D is ambiguous. This CDR3 is built from 12 residues. Germline lookup yields CDR1 SGHTA and CDR2 FQGNSA. Trimming left V 3 bases short and J 3 bases short, with 5 bases between. CDR3 sequence: CASSLAYTEAFF. CDR3 sequence (DNA): TGTGCCAGCAGCTTGGCATACACTGAAGCTTTCTTT.